This T cell receptor beta chain was identified in a study of neoadjuvant anti-PD-1 for oral cavity cancer. The germline gives CDR1 MNHEY, CDR2 SVGAGI. This CDR3 has 12 residues. V was shortened by 5 bases and J by 12 bases, with 11 bases between the two germline ends. Sequenced by immunoSEQ multiplex PCR; TCRdb stores in-frame clones only, minus some. The sample lists around 60,000 clones, roughly 84% occurring once. The source was PBMCs, collected before nivolumab (anti-PD-1) treatment. The clonotype comes from a person aged 35-79 years with oral cavity squamous cell carcinoma. The chain links TRBV6-5 to TRBJ1-6; a possible D gene is TRBD1 (5 bases). CDR3 bases: TGTGCCAGCAGTGAGGGACTCCAACCCCTCCACTTT. Translating gives CASSEGLQPLHF.